The next 12 T cell receptor beta chains were all read from a single sample in a study of T-cell memory formation after mild COVID-19. A single record per CDR3 protein comes from TCRdb applying MiXCR to the 5' RACE reads. The repertoire holds some 350,000 distinct CDR3 sequences, more than 15% seen once, with around 24% in the top ten. Material: PBMCs or a T cell subset sorted from them (not recorded which). These TCRs come from a man younger than 35 who had mild COVID-19 (a few samples of this study predate the infection). Cell type and time point are not known.

This clonotype was counted a few times. The CDR3 DNA reads TGTGCCTCAACCGTTGTTTCGGGGAATACAGATACGCAGTATTTT. Protein: CASTVVSGNTDTQYF. V usage is TRBV27 and J usage is TRBJ2-3, with a possible D match to TRBD2 (5 bases). The V end was cut by 11 bases, the J end by 3 bases, with 21 bases between. The germline V gene has CDR1 MNHEY and CDR2 SMNVEV (reference sequence). This CDR3 contains 15 residues.

This clonotype was counted between two and nine times. The rearrangement uses TRBV20-1 and TRBJ2-7, with 7 bases that match TRBD1. The V and J ends lost 3 bases and 5 bases, in that order; junction bases with no gene match: 4. The CDR3 loop spans 12 amino acids. Looked up from germline, CDR1 is DFQATT and CDR2 is SNEGSKA (reference sequence). The DNA of the CDR3 is TGCAGTGCTAGGAACAGGGGAAACGAGCAGTACGTC. Translation gives CSARNRGNEQYV.

The chain combines TRBV12-3 or TRBV12-4 with TRBJ2-3; 7 bases are a match to TRBD2. This CDR3 spans 18 amino acids. Trimming removed 3 bases from V and 0 bases from J; junction bases left unmatched: 12. Here the CDR3 DNA reads TGTGCCAGCAGTTTGCTTCGAGCGGGATCGACTAGCACAGATACGCAGTATTTT. Translated, it gives CASSLLRAGSTSTDTQYF.

This clonotype was seen a handful of times. This rearrangement joins TRBV7-2 to TRBJ2-4; D not certain. This CDR3 is built from 13 residues. Germline V gene data show CDR1 as SGHTA and CDR2 as FQGNSA. V was pared by 4 bases and J by 5 bases, with 9 bases between. As DNA, the CDR3 is TGTGCCAGCAGCTCGAGGCTCCAAAACATTCAGTACTTC. Its translation: CASSSRLQNIQYF.

This clonotype was observed many times. The gene calls are TRBV5-1 and TRBJ2-5; 9 bases agree with TRBD2. The CDR3 is made up of 14 amino acids. Germline CDR1 SGHRS, CDR2 YFSETQ. Germline trimming cut 4 bases from V and 4 bases from J; bases unmatched to any gene: 5. CDR3 sequence reads: CASSLGRGGETQYF. CDR3 DNA sequence: TGCGCCAGCAGCCTCGGGCGGGGGGGAGAGACCCAGTACTTC.

This chain links TRBV6-5 with TRBJ2-2, with 7 bases aligning to TRBD1. Germline V lookup: CDR1 MNHEY, CDR2 SVGAGI. CDR3 size: 15 residues. The V segment lost 5 bases and the J segment 4 bases; nucleotides outside the gene matches: 7. CDR3 DNA sequence: TGTGCCAGCAGTCACCCGAGACAGGGCACCGGGGAGCTGTTTTTT. Translating gives CASSHPRQGTGELFF.

This clonotype was picked up a small number of times. The V and J genes are TRBV28 and TRBJ1-4; 7 bases agree with TRBD1. The germline CDR1 and CDR2 sequences are MDHEN and SYDVKM. The CDR3 sequence is 15 residues long. Trimming took 3 bases from V and 8 from J; bases not matched to a gene: 9. The chain's CDR3 is CASSFLDRIGEKLFF. As DNA, the CDR3 is TGTGCCAGCAGTTTTCTGGACAGGATAGGAGAAAAACTGTTTTTT. Drawing the rest from reference TRBV28 and TRBJ1-4, the complete variable domain is DVKVTQSSRYLVKRTGEKVFLECVQDMDHENMFWYRQDPGLGLRLIYFSYDVKMKEKGDIPEGYSVSREKKERFSLILESASTNQTSMYLCASSFLDRIGEKLFFGSGTQLSVL.

This clonotype appeared a few times. The chain employs TRBV6-5 and TRBJ1-1; D gene unclear. Per the germline V gene, CDR1 is MNHEY and CDR2 is SVGAGI. The CDR3 extends over 13 amino acids. V gave up 0 bases and J gave up 8 bases, with 10 bases separating them. The CDR3 here is CASSYSGPFEAFF. Written as DNA, the CDR3 is TGTGCCAGCAGTTACTCAGGGCCCTTCGAAGCTTTCTTT.

The J gene is TRBJ2-1, the V gene TRBV7-9; D ambiguous. This CDR3 is built from 10 residues. CDR1 and CDR2 from the germline V gene are SEHNR and FQNEAQ (reference sequence). The V end was cut by 8 bases, the J end by 8 bases, with 7 bases between. The CDR3 DNA sequence: TGTGCCAGCTGGAAAGATGAGCAGTTCTTC. It is translated as CASWKDEQFF.

Comment on this clonotype: Mismatch with germline at one junction end may stem from a read error. The chain has TRBV20-1 and TRBJ2-4; TRBD2 agrees at 11 bases. There are 14 residues in the CDR3. Germline V gene lookup returns CDR1 DFQATT and CDR2 SNEGSKA (reference sequence). The CDR3 loop reads CSARLASGGNIHYF. The CDR3 region has the DNA TGCAGTGCTAGGTTGGCTAGCGGGGGGAACATTCATTACTTC.

This clonotype was observed a handful of times. The rearrangement uses TRBV12-3 or TRBV12-4 and TRBJ2-2; tentatively, D is TRBD1 (6 bases). This CDR3 spans 13 amino acids. V was shortened by 6 bases and J by 6 bases, with 11 bases between the two germline ends. The CDR3 region has the DNA TGTGCCAGCAGCTTTCAGGGGTCCGGGGAGCTGTTTTTT. Translating it yields CASSFQGSGELFF.

V gene TRBV15 combines with J gene TRBJ1-1; D ambiguous. This CDR3 comprises 13 residues. Germline V gene data show CDR1 as LNHNV and CDR2 as YYDKDF (reference sequence). The V and J ends lost 4 bases and 0 bases respectively, with 6 bases between them. The CDR3 DNA is TGTGCCACCAGCACGGTTCTGAACACTGAAGCTTTCTTT. Its protein is CATSTVLNTEAFF.